The present T cell receptor (beta chain) was sequenced within a study of T cell responses to AZD1222 COVID-19 vaccine. The table came from immunoSEQ multiplex PCR; TCRdb's copy has only in-frame clones and leaves some out. The table includes over 90,000 clones, 80% to 95% detected once. Trimming cost V 6 bases and J 5 bases, with 7 bases left between them. The CDR3 consists of 11 residues. Germline CDR1 is MNHEY and CDR2 is SVGAGI. This clone occurred once. The clonotype was recovered from an adult in good health. This chain joins TRBV6-5 and TRBJ1-1, with D unresolved. Source: peripheral blood, taken on day 0 of AZD1222 vaccination. CDR3 in DNA: TGTGCCAGCAGAACCGGGACTGAAGCTTTCTTT. The encoded protein is CASRTGTEAFF.